This is a list of T cell receptor beta chains from one sample in a study of memory B cells and T cells in multiple sclerosis. Sequencing was performed with immunoSEQ multiplex PCR; in TCRdb, only in-frame clones are kept and a portion is missing. The table has 46,000 or so clones, approximately 80% seen once. What these receptors recognize is not known. Specimen: PBMCs from blood kept in culture. The receptors shown here come from a human donor with multiple sclerosis. Both conserved end residues are part of each CDR3. Fields, in order: clone size, D gene, J gene, V gene, CDR3 DNA, CDR3 protein. The D gene is left open where the match is weak. Clone sizes are given selectively: once, few, many, or a class where the clone is expanded.

-	TRBD1	TRBJ2-5	TRBV12-5	TGTGCTAGTGGTCCGGGACAGGTCCTGGGTGAGACCCAGTACTTC	CASGPGQVLGETQYF
-	-	TRBJ2-7	TRBV15	TGTGCCACCAGCAGAGATTCCGGGACACTATACGAGCAGTACTTC	CATSRDSGTLYEQYF
-	-	TRBJ2-5	TRBV13	TGTGCCAGCAGCTTGCGACGGACTATTGGGGGGGAGACCCAGTACTTC	CASSLRRTIGGETQYF
few	-	TRBJ1-1	TRBV4-2	TGTGCCAGCAGCCTGGACGCCGAGAGCAACGTAGCTTTCTTT	CASSLDAESNVAFF
few	TRBD1	TRBJ1-2	TRBV7-9	TGTGCCAGCAGCCGAAGCGACAGGGCCGGGGGCTACACCTTC	CASSRSDRAGGYTF
-	-	TRBJ2-7	TRBV5-6	TGTGCCAGCAGCTTGGGGGGGAACCACGAGCAGTACTTC	CASSLGGNHEQYF
-	TRBD1	TRBJ1-1	TRBV27	TGTGCCAGCAGTCCCACTCAGGGGGACACTGAAGCTTTCTTT	CASSPTQGDTEAFF
-	-	TRBJ2-7	TRBV19	TGTGCCAGTAGTATATCCCTCGGGCACGAGCAGTACTTC	CASSISLGHEQYF
-	-	TRBJ1-1	TRBV28	TGTGCCAGCAGTGTAGAAGCCCTGAACACTGAAGCTTTCTTT	CASSVEALNTEAFF
-	-	TRBJ1-1	TRBV6-1	TGTGCCAGCTACGGGATGAACACTGAAGCTTTCTTT	CASYGMNTEAFF
-	TRBD2	TRBJ2-6	TRBV5-1	TGCGCCAGCAGCTTGGCCGGGGGGACTGGGGCCAACGTCCTGACTTTC	CASSLAGGTGANVLTF
once	-	TRBJ2-4	TRBV7-2	TGTGCCAGCAGCTTAGTCGGTCAGGAAAACATTCAGTACTTC	CASSLVGQENIQYF
-	TRBD1	TRBJ1-2	TRBV27	TGTGCCAGCAGTCCAGGGGGGCAGAGCTATGGCTACACCTTC	CASSPGGQSYGYTF
once	-	TRBJ1-1	TRBV18	TGTGCCAGCTCACCACAGGCCAGGGGCGGGGGAAGGGCTGAAGCTTTCTTT	CASSPQARGGGRAEAFF
-	TRBD1	TRBJ2-3	TRBV9	TGTGCCAGCAGCGAAGGCCCGGGACAGGGGACAGATACGCAGTATTTT	CASSEGPGQGTDTQYF
-	-	TRBJ2-1	TRBV7-2	TGTGCCAGCAGATTACGCCCCGGCAGGGACAATGAGCAGTTCTTC	CASRLRPGRDNEQFF
-	-	TRBJ2-7	TRBV4-1	TGCGCCAGCAGCCAGCTGGAGAACGCGGACTACGAGCAGTACTTC	CASSQLENADYEQYF
medium-sized	TRBD1	TRBJ2-1	TRBV14	TGTGCCAGCAGCCCCGGGACAGGGTACAAAAATGAGCAGTTCTTC	CASSPGTGYKNEQFF
-	-	TRBJ2-3	TRBV7-2	TGTGCCAGCAGCAGGGACAGCACAGATACGCAGTATTTT	CASSRDSTDTQYF
large	-	TRBJ2-7	TRBV28	TGTGCCAGCAGTACCGGGCCAAAGGGGCAGTACTTC	CASSTGPKGQYF
-	-	TRBJ2-1	TRBV6-5	TGTGCCAGCAACCGGGGCGACTCGTTAGGTGAGCAGTTCTTC	CASNRGDSLGEQFF
-	-	TRBJ2-5	TRBV10-3	TGTGCCATCAGTGGGGGGACCGAAGAGACCCAGTACTTC	CAISGGTEETQYF
-	TRBD1	TRBJ1-4	TRBV5-1	TGCGCCAGCAGCTTATACATAGGGGGCACTAATGAAAAACTGTTTTTT	CASSLYIGGTNEKLFF
few	-	TRBJ1-6	TRBV5-1	TGCGCCAGCAGCTTTGAGGGAGATTCACCCCTCCACTTT	CASSFEGDSPLHF
-	-	TRBJ1-1	TRBV27	TGTGCCAGCAGTTTACAGGGGTGGACTGAAGCTTTCTTT	CASSLQGWTEAFF
once	-	TRBJ1-5	TRBV27	TGTGCCAGTCGAGGTCTTCAACTAGTCAATCAGCCCCAGCATTTT	CASRGLQLVNQPQHF
-	-	TRBJ2-4	TRBV29-1	TGCAGCGTTGAAGGGGAGAAGTACTTC	CSVEGEKYF
-	TRBD1	TRBJ1-5	TRBV4-2	TGTGCCAGCAGCCGAGAAGCAGGGGGCTTAAAATTTAGCAATCAGCCCCAGCATTTT	CASSREAGGLKFSNQPQHF
-	-	TRBJ1-2	TRBV6-1	TGTGCCAGCACCGCGGACAGACTCGGCTACACCTTC	CASTADRLGYTF